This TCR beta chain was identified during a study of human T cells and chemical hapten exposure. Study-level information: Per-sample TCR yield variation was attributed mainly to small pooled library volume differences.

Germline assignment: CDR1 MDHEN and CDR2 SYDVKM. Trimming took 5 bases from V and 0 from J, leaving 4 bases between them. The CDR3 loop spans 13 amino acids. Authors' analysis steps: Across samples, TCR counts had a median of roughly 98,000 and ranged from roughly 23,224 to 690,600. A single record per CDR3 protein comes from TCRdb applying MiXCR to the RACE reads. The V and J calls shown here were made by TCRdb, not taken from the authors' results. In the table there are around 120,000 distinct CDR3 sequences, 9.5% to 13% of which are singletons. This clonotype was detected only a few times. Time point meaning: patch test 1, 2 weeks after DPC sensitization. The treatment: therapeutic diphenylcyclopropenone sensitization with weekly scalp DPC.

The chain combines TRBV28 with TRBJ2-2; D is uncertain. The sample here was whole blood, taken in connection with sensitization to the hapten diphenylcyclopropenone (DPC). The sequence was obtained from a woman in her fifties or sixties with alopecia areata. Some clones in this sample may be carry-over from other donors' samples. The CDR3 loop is CASSEANTGELFF. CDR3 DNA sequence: TGTGCCAGCAGTGAGGCGAACACCGGGGAGCTGTTTTTT. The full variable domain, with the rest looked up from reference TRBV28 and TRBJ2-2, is DVKVTQSSRYLVKRTGEKVFLECVQDMDHENMFWYRQDPGLGLRLIYFSYDVKMKEKGDIPEGYSVSREKKERFSLILESASTNQTSMYLCASSEANTGELFFGEGSRLTVL.